Presented here are 3 T cell receptor beta chains from one specimen sequenced in a study of low-dose radiotherapy and immunotherapy resistance in tumors (dated by TCRdb to 2022 to 2024). To make first-strand cDNA, Superscript III was used along with a set of TRAV- and TRBV-specific primers so that both the TCRalpha and TCRbeta chains were covered. TCRs were amplified for about 22 PCR cycles with Phusion, using a constant-region primer paired with the adapter attached to the V primers. The raw public data were reprocessed by TCRdb itself: fastp quality trimming at Q25, MiXCR clonotype calling, in-frame beta chains only. Rows merge per CDR3 protein into single entries with the most common DNA and genes. The sample table records more than 6,000 distinct CDR3 sequences; roughly three fifths of these occur just once. The leading ten clones occupy about 8.7% of the sample. The receptors here all came from a human donor with advanced metastatic prostate, ovarian, gallbladder or colorectal cancer (not recorded which). This table probably holds off-target reads from a library built for another chain.

The V gene is TRBV13, the J gene TRBJ2-1; D is undetermined. CDR1 and CDR2 from the germline V gene are PRHDT and FYEKMQ (reference sequence). Trimming shortened V by 3 bases and J by 8 bases, and 11 bases separated the two germline ends. The CDR3 is 13 amino acids. CDR3 loop: CASSFDFIHEQFF. CDR3 DNA sequence: TGTGCCAGCAGCTTTGATTTTATACATGAGCAGTTCTTC.

This clonotype was observed once. This rearrangement joins TRBV9 to TRBJ2-3; maybe TRBD1 (6 bases). The V gene's germline CDR1 is SGDLS and CDR2 YYNGEE. This CDR3 spans 15 amino acids. Trimming cost V 4 bases and J 3 bases, with 15 bases left between them. The CDR3 nucleotides are TGTGCCAGCAGCCCACGGACAGTGGGAACAGATACGCAGTATTTT. This translates into CASSPRTVGTDTQYF.

The genes are TRBV12-3 or TRBV12-4 and TRBJ2-2; D is unresolved. The CDR3 spans 14 residues. V lost 3 bases to trimming and J lost 0 bases, with 5 bases between them. CDR3 protein: CASSFIPNTGELFF. CDR3 bases: TGTGCCAGCAGTTTTATCCCGAACACCGGGGAGCTGTTTTTT.